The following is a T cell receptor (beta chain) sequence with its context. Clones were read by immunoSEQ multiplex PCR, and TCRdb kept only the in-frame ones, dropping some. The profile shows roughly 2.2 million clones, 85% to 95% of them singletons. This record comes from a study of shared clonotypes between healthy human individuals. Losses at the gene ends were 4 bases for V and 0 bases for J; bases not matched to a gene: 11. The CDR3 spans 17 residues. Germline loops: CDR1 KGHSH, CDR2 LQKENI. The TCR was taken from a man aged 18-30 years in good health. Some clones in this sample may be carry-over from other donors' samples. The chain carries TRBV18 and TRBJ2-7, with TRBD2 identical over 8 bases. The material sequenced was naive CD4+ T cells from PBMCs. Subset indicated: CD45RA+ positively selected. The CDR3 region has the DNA TGTGCCAGCTCACTACTCGGGGGGGGACCCCTCTCCTACGAGCAGTACTTC. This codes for CASSLLGGGPLSYEQYF. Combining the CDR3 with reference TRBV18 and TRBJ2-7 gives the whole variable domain NAGVMQNPRHLVRRRGQEARLRCSPMKGHSHVYWYRQLPEEGLKFMVYLQKENIIDESGMPKERFSAEFPKEGPSILRIQQVVRGDSAAYFCASSLLGGGPLSYEQYFGPGTRLTVT.